These 26 T cell receptor beta chains were sequenced from one sample in a study of Graves' ophthalmopathy and Graves' hyperthyroidism. The sequenced template was RNA, covering the TCR beta CDR3 region. A first-round RT-PCR used HTBI primers, followed by a second-round multiplex PCR. TCRdb passed the multiplex PCR reads through MiXCR, listing each CDR3 protein once. The sample consists of about 220,000 distinct CDR3 sequences, under 25% of them appearing once. The sequencing input was peripheral blood. These receptors all stem from a woman between 45 and 65 years old with Graves' ophthalmopathy.

This clonotype was found many times. V is TRBV15 and J is TRBJ2-7; 9 nucleotides align to TRBD2. After removal of 3 bases from V and 0 bases from J, the junction contained 9 bases not matched to a gene. The germline gives CDR1 LNHNV, CDR2 YYDKDF (reference sequence). CDR3 length equals 17 residues. CDR3: CATSSQVTSGSSYEQYF. The CDR3 nucleotides are TGTGCCACCAGCAGTCAAGTGACTAGCGGAAGCTCCTACGAGCAGTACTTC.

The V call is TRBV24-1, the J call TRBJ1-5; TRBD1 agrees at 8 bases. Germline loops: CDR1 KGHDR, CDR2 SFDVKD. The CDR3 totals 14 residues. V lost 4 bases, J lost 8 bases, and 6 bases stayed unmatched. The CDR3 DNA reads as TGTGCCACCAGTGACCGGACAGGGCTAAAGCCCCAGCATTTT. This translates into CATSDRTGLKPQHF.

The rearrangement uses TRBV11-2 and TRBJ2-7; 8 bases are a match to TRBD2. CDR1 and CDR2 (germline): SGHAT, FQNNGV. With 5 bases clipped from V and 5 bases from J, the junction kept 8 bases outside the gene matches. This CDR3 spans 14 amino acids. The CDR3 nucleotides are TGTGCCAGCAGCCTATTCGGGGGGGGTCACGAGCAGTACTTC. Protein: CASSLFGGGHEQYF.

This clonotype was observed many times. The gene calls are TRBV6-2 or TRBV6-3 and TRBJ2-7, with D maybe TRBD1 (5 bases). From germline, CDR1 is MNHEY and CDR2 SVGEGT. The CDR3 runs to 14 residues. The ends were cut back, 4 bases at V and 6 bases at J, with 16 bases in the middle. The CDR3 coding sequence is TGTGCCAGCAGTTTGACAGTTCCGCTACCCGAGCAGTACTTC. Its protein is CASSLTVPLPEQYF.

This clonotype came up many times. V and J are TRBV6-5 and TRBJ1-3, with D possibly matching TRBD1 (5 bases). V was cut by 2 bases and J by 2 bases, with 10 bases left in between. CDR3 size: 15 residues. CDR1 and CDR2 from the germline V gene are MNHEY and SVGAGI. CDR3 region: CASSYLPGPGNTIYF. In nucleotides, the CDR3 is TGTGCCAGCAGTTACCTTCCGGGACCTGGAAACACCATATATTTT.

At least ten counts were recorded for this clonotype. The rearrangement joins TRBV2 to TRBJ2-7, with 10 bases lining up with TRBD1. Germline V lookup: CDR1 SNHLY, CDR2 FYNNEI. This CDR3 has 13 amino acids. With V trimmed by 4 bases and J by 3 bases, 0 bases remained unmatched. The CDR3 coding sequence is TGTGCCAGCAGTGGGGACAGGGGCTACGAGCAGTACTTC. It encodes CASSGDRGYEQYF.

Concerning this clonotype itself: The junction and the germline gene differ at one end; a read error may be behind it. The chain couples TRBV28 to TRBJ2-2, with D hard to call. This CDR3 region has 18 residues. Germline CDR1 MDHEN, CDR2 SYDVKM. CDR3 region: CASSASKLFQPNSGELFF. The CDR3 DNA follows: TGTGCCAGCAGTGCCTCTAAGTTATTTCAGCCGAACTCCGGGGAGCTGTTTTTT.

This clonotype was seen at least ten times. The CDR3 sequence: CASRTGGTGELFF. Here the CDR3 DNA reads TGTGCCAGCCGGACAGGGGGAACCGGGGAGCTGTTTTTT. The V gene is TRBV6-5, the J gene TRBJ2-2; 10 bases map to TRBD1. CDR1 and CDR2 (germline): MNHEY, SVGAGI. V lost 8 bases, J lost 5 bases, and 2 bases stayed unmatched. This CDR3 is 13 amino acids long.

This clonotype was seen many times. The gene calls are TRBV20-1 and TRBJ2-2; the D gene is possibly TRBD2 (6 bases). Deletions cut 3 bases from V and 2 bases from J, with 19 bases between. This CDR3 contains 17 residues. Per the germline V gene, CDR1 is DFQATT and CDR2 is SNEGSKA (reference sequence). CDR3 nucleotide sequence: TGCAGTGCTAGGTCTCTAGCTGGCGGGATTAACACCGGGGAGCTGTTTTTT. This gives the protein CSARSLAGGINTGELFF.

This clonotype was counted many times. V is TRBV11-2 and J is TRBJ1-5; TRBD1 agrees at 7 bases. Per the germline V gene, CDR1 is SGHAT and CDR2 is FQNNGV. Trimming cost V 3 bases and J 3 bases; bases outside gene matches: 11. The CDR3 length is 17 residues. The CDR3 coding sequence is TGTGCCAGCAGCTTCAGTTTGACGGGACAGAACAATCAGCCCCAGCATTTT. It specifies CASSFSLTGQNNQPQHF.

This clonotype was seen many times. This sequence joins TRBV9 and TRBJ2-7; D is undetermined. Looked up from germline, CDR1 is SGDLS and CDR2 is YYNGEE. V lost 6 bases and J 9 bases, leaving 13 bases between the germline ends. The CDR3 loop spans 11 amino acids. CDR3 sequence (DNA): TGTGCCAGCATCAACCCTGGGCCGCAGTACTTC. Translation: CASINPGPQYF.

The V gene is TRBV5-1, the J gene TRBJ2-5, with TRBD2 matching over 10 bases. The CDR3 has 17 residues. The germline V gene encodes CDR1 SGHRS and CDR2 YFSETQ. With V trimmed by 1 base and J by 4 bases, 10 bases remained unmatched. CDR3 in amino acids: CASSLPSGSGGGETQYF. Written as DNA, the CDR3 is TGCGCCAGCAGCTTGCCTAGCGGGAGTGGTGGTGGAGAGACCCAGTACTTC.

This chain uses TRBV4-2 with TRBJ1-2; D gene ambiguous. The CDR3 has 11 amino acids. The germline V gene encodes CDR1 LGHNA and CDR2 YNFKEQ. V shed 0 bases and J shed 7 bases, with 3 bases lying between them. The CDR3: CASSQEAGYTF. The CDR3 nucleotides are TGTGCCAGCAGCCAAGAGGCTGGCTACACCTTC.

There are a few counts of this clonotype. The chain joins TRBV27 to TRBJ1-1; no clear D gene. The length of the CDR3 is 14 residues. Trimming left V 7 bases short and J 4 bases short, with 16 bases between. From germline, CDR1 is MNHEY and CDR2 SMNVEV (reference sequence). CDR3 nucleotide sequence: TGTGCCAGCACCTCTGGAATCCAAGCCACTGAAGCTTTCTTT. Encoded protein: CASTSGIQATEAFF.

This clonotype was detected ten times or more. The gene calls are TRBV7-2 and TRBJ1-5, with D tentatively TRBD1 (5 bases). This CDR3 comprises 13 residues. The germline V gene has CDR1 SGHTA and CDR2 FQGNSA. The CDR3 loop reads CGSQGFSNQPQHF. CDR3 coding DNA: TGTGGATCGCAGGGCTTTAGCAATCAGCCCCAGCATTTT.

This clonotype was recorded many times. The J gene is TRBJ1-1, the V gene TRBV29-1; no definite D call. There are 11 residues in the CDR3. Germline V gives CDR1 SQVTM, CDR2 ANQGSEA. V lost 3 bases and J 0 bases, leaving 2 bases between the germline ends. The CDR3 DNA reads TGCAGCGTTGAGGTGAACACTGAAGCTTTCTTT. It is translated as CSVEVNTEAFF. The variable domain in full, completed from reference TRBV29-1 and TRBJ1-1, reads SAVISQKPSRDICQRGTSLTIQCQVDSQVTMMFWYRQQPGQSLTLIATANQGSEATYESGFVIDKFPISRPNLTFSTLTVSNMSPEDSSIYLCSVEVNTEAFFGQGTRLTVV.

This clonotype has a count of ten or more. This chain's CDR3 is CASSVSPTPGHYYGYTF. The CDR3 coding sequence is TGTGCCAGCAGCGTATCCCCCACCCCGGGACACTACTATGGCTACACCTTC. This sequence joins TRBV9 and TRBJ1-2, with a possible D match to TRBD1 (6 bases). Germline V CDR1 and CDR2: SGDLS, YYNGEE. V was clipped by 1 base and J by 3 bases, with 19 bases between them. CDR3 length: 17 residues. The variable domain in full, with the rest retrieved from reference TRBV9 and TRBJ1-2, is DSGVTQTPKHLITATGQRVTLRCSPRSGDLSVYWYQQSLDQGLQFLIQYYNGEERAKGNILERFSAQQFPDLHSELNLSSLELGDSALYFCASSVSPTPGHYYGYTFGSGTRLTVV.

The J gene is TRBJ2-4, the V gene TRBV7-8, with 8 bases that match TRBD2. In germline, CDR1 is SGHVS, CDR2 FQNEAQ. The CDR3 consists of 16 residues. V lost 5 bases, J lost 7 bases, and 13 bases stayed unmatched. The CDR3 nucleotides are TGTGCCAGCAGCCCGGGGGGGGGGGCGCTTCGTAACATTCAGTACTTC. It is translated as CASSPGGGALRNIQYF.

This clonotype was seen repeatedly, ten times or more. This chain uses TRBV6-2 or TRBV6-3 with TRBJ2-1; the D is unclear. The CDR3 runs 14 residues. V was trimmed by 6 bases and J by 6 bases, leaving 15 bases between them. Germline V gives CDR1 MNHEY, CDR2 SVGEGT. The chain's CDR3 is CASSPLHDGNEQFF. CDR3 DNA: TGTGCCAGCAGCCCTCTACACGACGGCAATGAGCAGTTCTTC.

This clonotype has at least ten counts. The V and J genes are TRBV6-2 or TRBV6-3 and TRBJ1-1; TRBD1 might be the D (5 bases). Germline-derived CDR1 and CDR2 are MNHEY and SVGEGT. V lost 2 bases and J 6 bases, leaving 19 bases between the germline ends. The CDR3 is 16 residues long. The CDR3 DNA reads as TGTGCCAGCAGTTACGCCTCCTCGGGACGAGGCGCTGAAGCTTTCTTT. Protein: CASSYASSGRGAEAFF.

In this sample, this clonotype turned up many times. The chain recombines TRBV12-3 or TRBV12-4 with TRBJ2-5, with 8 bases fitting TRBD1. Unmatched junction bases numbered 13, after V lost 3 bases and J lost 7 bases. The CDR3 is 16 residues long. This CDR3 is CASSFRGLRELGTQYF. The CDR3 DNA reads TGTGCCAGCAGTTTCAGGGGGCTAAGGGAACTTGGGACCCAGTACTTC.

This clonotype has more than one count but fewer than ten. J is TRBJ2-7 and V is TRBV4-2; 13 bases align to TRBD2. The CDR3 is made up of 17 amino acids. Germline V lookup: CDR1 LGHNA, CDR2 YNFKEQ. J gave up 1 base and V 4 bases, and 7 bases lay outside the gene matches. The chain's CDR3 is CASSPRGGLAGSYEQYF. The CDR3 DNA reads as TGTGCCAGCAGCCCGAGGGGGGGACTAGCGGGATCCTACGAGCAGTACTTC.

Note on this clonotype: The conserved final phenylalanine or tryptophan is absent from the CDR3, which likely points to a read error. The chain employs TRBV7-3 and TRBJ2-2, with D maybe TRBD2 (5 bases). Germline V gives CDR1 SGHTA, CDR2 FQGTGA. The CDR3 length is 15 residues. The V gene lost 3 bases and the J gene lost 0 bases, with 8 bases spanning the gap. The CDR3 sequence: CASSFRGPNTGELFS. The CDR3 DNA sequence: TGTGCCAGCAGCTTCCGCGGGCCGAACACCGGGGAGCTGTTTTCT.

At least ten counts were recorded for this clonotype. This chain joins TRBV5-1 and TRBJ1-1; tentatively, D is TRBD1 (5 bases). Germline assignment: CDR1 SGHRS and CDR2 YFSETQ. With 0 bases removed from V and 10 bases from J, the gap between germline ends came to 19 bases. This CDR3 region has 15 residues. As DNA, the CDR3 is TGCGCCAGCAGCTTGGCCGGGGGACGTGATGGTAGAGCTTTCTTT. Translating it yields CASSLAGGRDGRAFF.

This clonotype was picked up many times. CDR3 region: CASSQRAVPEAFF. The DNA of the CDR3 is TGTGCCAGCAGCCAACGAGCAGTTCCCGAAGCTTTCTTT. This chain uses TRBV3-1 with TRBJ1-1; no definite D call. Germline V CDR1 and CDR2: LGHDT, YNNKEL (reference sequence). The CDR3 runs 13 residues. The germline V and J ends were trimmed by 2 bases and 8 bases, with 12 bases remaining between them. Filled out from reference TRBV3-1 and TRBJ1-1, the complete variable domain reads DTAVSQTPKYLVTQMGNDKSIKCEQNLGHDTMYWYKQDSKKFLKIMFSYNNKELIINETVPNRFSPKSPDKAHLNLHINSLELGDSAVYFCASSQRAVPEAFFGQGTRLTVV.

On this clonotype: Just one base apart from a much larger clone, this may be a read error. CDR3 coding DNA: TGCAGCATTGAAGTTACAGGGCGAATGAACACTGAAGCTTTCTTT. Protein: CSIEVTGRMNTEAFF. This sequence joins TRBV29-1 and TRBJ1-1; weak D call: TRBD1 (6 bases). This CDR3 is built from 15 residues. The germline V gene has CDR1 SQVTM and CDR2 ANQGSEA.